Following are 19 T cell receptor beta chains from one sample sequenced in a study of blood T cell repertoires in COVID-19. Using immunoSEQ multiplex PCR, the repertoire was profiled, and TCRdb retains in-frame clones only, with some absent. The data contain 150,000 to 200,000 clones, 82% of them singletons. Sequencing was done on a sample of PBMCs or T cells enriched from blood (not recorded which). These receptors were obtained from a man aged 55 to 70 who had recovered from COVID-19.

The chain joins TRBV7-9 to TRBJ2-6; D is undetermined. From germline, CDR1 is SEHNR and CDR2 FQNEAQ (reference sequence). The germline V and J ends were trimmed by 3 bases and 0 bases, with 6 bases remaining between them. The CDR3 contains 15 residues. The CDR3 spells CASSFFSSGANVLTF. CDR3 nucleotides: TGTGCCAGCAGCTTCTTTAGCTCTGGGGCCAACGTCCTGACTTTC. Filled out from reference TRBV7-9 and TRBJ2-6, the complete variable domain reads DTGVSQNPRHKITKRGQNVTFRCDPISEHNRLYWYRQTLGQGPEFLTYFQNEAQLEKSRLLSDRFSAERPKGSFSTLEIQRTEQGDSAMYLCASSFFSSGANVLTFGAGSRLTVL.

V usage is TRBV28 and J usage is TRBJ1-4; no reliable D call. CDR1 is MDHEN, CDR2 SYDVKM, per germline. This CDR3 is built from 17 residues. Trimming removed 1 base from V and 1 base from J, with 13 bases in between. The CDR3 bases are TGTGCCAGCAGTTTATCGCCCCGACGGGTAACTAATGAAAAACTGTTTTTT. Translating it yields CASSLSPRRVTNEKLFF.

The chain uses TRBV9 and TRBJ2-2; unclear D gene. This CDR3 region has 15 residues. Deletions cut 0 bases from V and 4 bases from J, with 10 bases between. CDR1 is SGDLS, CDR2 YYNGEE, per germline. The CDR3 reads CASSVGQALTGELFF. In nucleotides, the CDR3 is TGTGCCAGCAGCGTAGGTCAGGCGCTCACCGGGGAGCTGTTTTTT.

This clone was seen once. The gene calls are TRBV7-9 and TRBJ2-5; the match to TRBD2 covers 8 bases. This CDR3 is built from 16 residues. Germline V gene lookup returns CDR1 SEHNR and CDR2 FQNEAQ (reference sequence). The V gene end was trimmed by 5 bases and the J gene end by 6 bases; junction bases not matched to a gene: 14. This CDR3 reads CASSASQRGRQKTQYF. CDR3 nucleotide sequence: TGTGCCAGCAGCGCCTCTCAGCGGGGGCGCCAGAAGACCCAGTACTTC.

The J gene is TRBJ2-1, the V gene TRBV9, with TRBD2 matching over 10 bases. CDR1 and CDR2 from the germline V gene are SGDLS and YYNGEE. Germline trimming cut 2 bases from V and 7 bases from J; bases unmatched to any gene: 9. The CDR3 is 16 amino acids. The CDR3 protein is CASSVSSAGGLNEQFF. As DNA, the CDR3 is TGTGCCAGCAGCGTGTCATCAGCGGGAGGGCTAAATGAGCAGTTCTTC.

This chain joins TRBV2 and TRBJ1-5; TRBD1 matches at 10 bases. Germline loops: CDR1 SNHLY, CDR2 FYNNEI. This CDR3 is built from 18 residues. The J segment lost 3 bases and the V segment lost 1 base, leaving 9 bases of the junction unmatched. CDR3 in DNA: TGTGCCAGCAGTGAAGGGGTCGGGACAGGGGCCTTCAATCAGCCCCAGCATTTT. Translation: CASSEGVGTGAFNQPQHF. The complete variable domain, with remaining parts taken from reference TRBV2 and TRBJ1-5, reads EPEVTQTPSHQVTQMGQEVILRCVPISNHLYFYWYRQILGQKVEFLVSFYNNEISEKSEIFDDQFSVERPDGSNFTLKIRSTKLEDSAMYFCASSEGVGTGAFNQPQHFGDGTRLSIL.

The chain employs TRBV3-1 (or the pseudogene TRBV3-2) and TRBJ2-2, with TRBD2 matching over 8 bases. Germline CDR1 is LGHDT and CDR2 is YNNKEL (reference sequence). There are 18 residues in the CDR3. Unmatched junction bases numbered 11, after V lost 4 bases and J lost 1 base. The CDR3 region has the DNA TGTGCCAGCAGCCTATTCAGCGGGAGCCCGGAGAACACCGGGGAGCTGTTTTTT. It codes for CASSLFSGSPENTGELFF.

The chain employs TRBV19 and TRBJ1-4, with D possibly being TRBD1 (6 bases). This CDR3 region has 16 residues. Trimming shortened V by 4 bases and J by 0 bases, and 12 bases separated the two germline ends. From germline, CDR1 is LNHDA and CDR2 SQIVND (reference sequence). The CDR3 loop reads CASSTPRQATNEKLFF. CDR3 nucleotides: TGTGCCAGTAGTACCCCGAGACAGGCAACTAATGAAAAACTGTTTTTT.

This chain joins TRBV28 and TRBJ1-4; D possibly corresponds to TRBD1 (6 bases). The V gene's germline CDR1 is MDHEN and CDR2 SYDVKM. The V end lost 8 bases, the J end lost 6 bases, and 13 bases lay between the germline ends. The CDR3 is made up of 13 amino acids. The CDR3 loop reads CASHRVKHEKLFF. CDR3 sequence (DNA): TGTGCCAGCCACAGGGTCAAGCATGAAAAACTGTTTTTT.

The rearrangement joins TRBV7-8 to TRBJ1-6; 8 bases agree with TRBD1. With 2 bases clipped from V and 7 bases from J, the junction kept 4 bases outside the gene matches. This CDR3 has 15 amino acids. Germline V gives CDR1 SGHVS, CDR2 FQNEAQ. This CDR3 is CASSLIQGANSPLHF. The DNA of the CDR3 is TGTGCCAGCAGCTTAATCCAGGGGGCGAATTCACCCCTCCACTTT.

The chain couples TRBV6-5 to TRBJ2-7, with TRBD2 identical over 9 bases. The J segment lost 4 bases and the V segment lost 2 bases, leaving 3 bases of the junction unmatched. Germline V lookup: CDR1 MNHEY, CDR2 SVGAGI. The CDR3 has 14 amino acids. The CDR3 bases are TGTGCCAGCAGTTACCTCAGCGGGGGGTACGAGCAGTACTTC. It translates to CASSYLSGGYEQYF.

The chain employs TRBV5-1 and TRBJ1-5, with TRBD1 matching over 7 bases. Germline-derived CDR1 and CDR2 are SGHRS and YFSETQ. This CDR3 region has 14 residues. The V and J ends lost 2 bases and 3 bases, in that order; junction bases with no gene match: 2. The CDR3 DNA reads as TGCGCCAGCAGCTTCGGACAGGACAATCAGCCCCAGCATTTT. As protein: CASSFGQDNQPQHF.

The DNA of the CDR3 is TGTGCCAGCAGCAGAGGGACAGCCTACGAGCAGTACTTC. It is translated as CASSRGTAYEQYF. The chain carries TRBV9 and TRBJ2-7, with 7 bases that match TRBD1. Germline V gives CDR1 SGDLS, CDR2 YYNGEE. V dropped 4 bases and J dropped 2; count of bases not matched to a gene: 3. This CDR3 is built from 13 residues.

CDR3 in DNA: TGTGCCAGCGGCTCGGAGCGGGGACAGGGGGCATACGAGCAGTACTTC. Its protein product is CASGSERGQGAYEQYF. The V call is TRBV19, the J call TRBJ2-7; 12 bases agree with TRBD1. Losses at the gene ends were 9 bases for V and 4 bases for J; bases not matched to a gene: 13. The CDR3 sequence is 16 residues long. The germline V gene encodes CDR1 LNHDA and CDR2 SQIVND (reference sequence).

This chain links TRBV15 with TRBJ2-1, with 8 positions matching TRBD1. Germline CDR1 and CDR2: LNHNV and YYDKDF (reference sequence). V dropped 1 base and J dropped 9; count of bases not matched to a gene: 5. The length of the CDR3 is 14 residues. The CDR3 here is CATSRGVQGVEQFF. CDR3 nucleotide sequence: TGTGCCACCAGCAGAGGTGTACAGGGGGTTGAGCAGTTCTTC. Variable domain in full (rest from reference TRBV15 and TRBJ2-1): DAMVIQNPRYQVTQFGKPVTLSCSQTLNHNVMYWYQQKSSQAPKLLFHYYDKDFNNEADTPDNFQSRRPNTSFCFLDIRSPGLGDTAMYLCATSRGVQGVEQFFGPGTRLTVL.

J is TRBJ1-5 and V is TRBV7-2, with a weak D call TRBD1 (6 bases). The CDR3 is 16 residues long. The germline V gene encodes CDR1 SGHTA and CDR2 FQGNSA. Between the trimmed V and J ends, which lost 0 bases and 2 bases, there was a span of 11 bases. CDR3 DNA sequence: TGTGCCAGCAGCTTAGCGCTATCAGGGGGCAATCAGCCCCAGCATTTT. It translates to CASSLALSGGNQPQHF.

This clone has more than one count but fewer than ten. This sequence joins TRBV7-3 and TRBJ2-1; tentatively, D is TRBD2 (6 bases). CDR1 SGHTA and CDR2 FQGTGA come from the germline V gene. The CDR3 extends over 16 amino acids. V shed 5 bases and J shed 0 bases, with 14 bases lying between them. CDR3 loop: CASSPSRGSSYNEQFF. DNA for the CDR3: TGTGCCAGCAGCCCGTCCCGGGGGAGCTCCTACAATGAGCAGTTCTTC. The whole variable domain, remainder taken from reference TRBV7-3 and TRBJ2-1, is GAGVSQTPSNKVTEKGKYVELRCDPISGHTALYWYRQSLGQGPEFLIYFQGTGAADDSGLPNDRFFAVRPEGSVSTLKIQRTERGDSAVYLCASSPSRGSSYNEQFFGPGTRLTVL.

CDR3 protein: CASSSGQGGTDTQYF. CDR3 DNA sequence: TGTGCCAGCAGCTCGGGACAGGGCGGAACAGATACGCAGTATTTT. The chain combines TRBV7-9 with TRBJ2-3; 9 bases fit TRBD1. The CDR3 spans 15 residues. J was trimmed by 3 bases and V by 4 bases; bases with no gene match: 5. Germline CDR1 SEHNR, CDR2 FQNEAQ (reference sequence).

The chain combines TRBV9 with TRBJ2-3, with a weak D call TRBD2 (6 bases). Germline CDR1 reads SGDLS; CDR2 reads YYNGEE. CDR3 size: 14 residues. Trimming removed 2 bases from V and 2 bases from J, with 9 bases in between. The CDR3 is CASSVWGDTDTQYF. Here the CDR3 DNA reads TGTGCCAGCAGCGTTTGGGGGGACACAGATACGCAGTATTTT.